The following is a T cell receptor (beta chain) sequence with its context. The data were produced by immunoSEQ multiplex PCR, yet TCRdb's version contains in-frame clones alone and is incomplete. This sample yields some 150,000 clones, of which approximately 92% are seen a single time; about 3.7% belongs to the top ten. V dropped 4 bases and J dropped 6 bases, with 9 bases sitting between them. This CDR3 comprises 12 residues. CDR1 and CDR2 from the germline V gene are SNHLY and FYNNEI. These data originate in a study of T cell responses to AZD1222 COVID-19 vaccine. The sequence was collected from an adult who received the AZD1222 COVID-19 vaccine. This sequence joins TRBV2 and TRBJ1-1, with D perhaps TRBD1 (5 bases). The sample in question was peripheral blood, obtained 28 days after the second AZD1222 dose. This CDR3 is CASSVDSPEAFF. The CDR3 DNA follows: TGTGCCAGCAGTGTTGACAGTCCTGAAGCTTTCTTT.